This T cell receptor beta chain was profiled in a study of T cell responses to AZD1222 COVID-19 vaccine. The V and J ends lost 2 bases and 4 bases respectively, with 18 bases between them. This CDR3 region has 16 residues. Germline values: CDR1 SGHRS, CDR2 YFSETQ. Clones were sequenced by immunoSEQ multiplex PCR, and TCRdb holds only the in-frame ones, with some missing. The table shows over 60,000 clones, with under 90% occurring only once. The input for sequencing was peripheral blood, taken 28 days after the second AZD1222 dose. This receptor was obtained from an adult who received the AZD1222 COVID-19 vaccine. The chain is built from TRBV5-1 and TRBJ2-5, with TRBD2 as a possible D gene (6 bases). The DNA for the CDR3 is TGCGCCAGCAGCTTCGGCCGGGGAGGATGGGGAGAGACCCAGTACTTC. This encodes CASSFGRGGWGETQYF. Combining the CDR3 with reference TRBV5-1 and TRBJ2-5 gives the whole variable domain KAGVTQTPRYLIKTRGQQVTLSCSPISGHRSVSWYQQTPGQGLQFLFEYFSETQRNKGNFPGRFSGRQFSNSRSEMNVSTLELGDSALYLCASSFGRGGWGETQYFGPGTRLLVL.